The 30 T cell receptor beta chains in this list originate from one sample, sequenced in a study of T-cell memory formation after mild COVID-19. Each CDR3 protein is one row after TCRdb ran MiXCR on the 5' RACE reads. There are 65,000 to 90,000 distinct CDR3 sequences in the sample; roughly 13% occur only once, and around 41% lies in the top ten. Source material: PBMCs or a T cell subset sorted from them (not recorded which). The receptors stem from a man aged 18 to 29 who had mild COVID-19 (a few samples of this study predate the infection). Cell type and time point are not known.

The rearrangement links TRBV3-1 to TRBJ2-3; TRBD2 might be the D (6 bases). Trimming cost V 7 bases and J 3 bases, with 14 bases left between them. The CDR3 extends over 14 amino acids. Germline assignment: CDR1 LGHDT and CDR2 YNNKEL (reference sequence). The CDR3 DNA follows: TGTGCCAGCAAAACCGACAGCGGGACAGATACGCAGTATTTT. This translates into CASKTDSGTDTQYF.

This chain connects TRBV24-1 to TRBJ1-1, with D unclear. The CDR3 spans 11 residues. V gave up 9 bases and J gave up 1 base, with 5 bases separating them. Per germline, CDR1 KGHDR and CDR2 SFDVKD. This CDR3 is CATPENTEAFF. CDR3 sequence (DNA): TGTGCCACCCCAGAGAACACTGAAGCTTTCTTT.

The chain carries TRBV10-3 and TRBJ2-1; D is perhaps TRBD2 (5 bases). CDR1 and CDR2 (germline): ENHRY, SYGVKD. The V and J ends lost 3 bases and 8 bases respectively, with 14 bases between them. CDR3 length: 14 residues. CDR3 in DNA: TGTGCCATCAGTGATGGGCCTAGCTCCCATGAGCAGTTCTTC. It specifies CAISDGPSSHEQFF.

This CDR3 is CASSQTYTDTQYF. The CDR3 nucleotides are TGTGCCAGCTCACAAACCTACACAGATACGCAGTATTTT. The rearrangement joins TRBV18 to TRBJ2-3; D uncertain. Germline-derived CDR1 and CDR2 are KGHSH and LQKENI. The CDR3 spans 13 residues. Trimming took off 4 bases at V and 2 bases at J, with 7 bases between the two ends.

The table lists this clonotype with a few counts. This chain uses TRBV7-9 with TRBJ2-3, with D perhaps TRBD2 (5 bases). The germline V and J ends were trimmed by 1 base and 4 bases, with 15 bases remaining between them. The CDR3 consists of 16 residues. The germline V gene encodes CDR1 SEHNR and CDR2 FQNEAQ (reference sequence). CDR3 in DNA: TGTGCCAGCAGCTTAGTGCCAAGCAGCGGAGCAGATACGCAGTATTTT. It codes for CASSLVPSSGADTQYF. The full variable domain, with the rest looked up from reference TRBV7-9 and TRBJ2-3, is DTGVSQNPRHKITKRGQNVTFRCDPISEHNRLYWYRQTLGQGPEFLTYFQNEAQLEKSRLLSDRFSAERPKGSFSTLEIQRTEQGDSAMYLCASSLVPSSGADTQYFGPGTRLTVL.

V gene TRBV3-1 combines with J gene TRBJ2-7, with 10 bases aligning to TRBD2. CDR3 length equals 15 residues. Germline-derived CDR1 and CDR2 are LGHDT and YNNKEL (reference sequence). The J segment lost 4 bases and the V segment lost 5 bases, leaving 8 bases of the junction unmatched. DNA of the CDR3: TGTGCCAGCAGCTTTGGTGTAGCGGGGGGTTACGAGCAGTACTTC. Translated, it gives CASSFGVAGGYEQYF.

This clonotype came up a few times. Here the CDR3 DNA reads TGTGCCAGCAGTTCTAGCGGGGGGGCCACAGATACGCAGTATTTT. Its translation is CASSSSGGATDTQYF. The rearrangement joins TRBV6-2 or TRBV6-3 to TRBJ2-3, with 12 bases aligning to TRBD2. CDR1 and CDR2 from the germline V gene are MNHEY and SVGEGT. The CDR3 runs 15 residues. V shed 4 bases and J 2 bases; nucleotides not matched to a gene: 1.

V is TRBV4-1 and J is TRBJ2-7, with TRBD1 as a possible D gene (6 bases). Trimming shortened V by 5 bases and J by 3 bases, and 11 bases separated the two germline ends. Germline-derived CDR1 and CDR2 are MGHRA and YSYEKL. The CDR3 length is 13 residues. The CDR3 bases are TGCGCCAGCAGCAACAGGGAAGACTACGAGCAGTACTTC. Protein: CASSNREDYEQYF.

V usage is TRBV5-5 and J usage is TRBJ1-1; the D is unclear. Trimming removed 2 bases at V and 0 bases at J, with 8 bases between. In germline, CDR1 is SGHKS, CDR2 YYEKEE (reference sequence). The CDR3 has 14 amino acids. CDR3 residues: CASSLGPVNTEAFF. The CDR3 DNA reads as TGTGCCAGCAGCTTAGGTCCGGTGAACACTGAAGCTTTCTTT.

The V gene is TRBV4-1, the J gene TRBJ2-7; D gene unclear. Germline lookup yields CDR1 MGHRA and CDR2 YSYEKL. The CDR3 is made up of 15 amino acids. V was clipped by 6 bases and J by 1 base, with 16 bases between them. The CDR3 coding sequence is TGCGCCAGCAGTCTAGTTGGACCCGTATCCTACGAGCAGTACTTC. Translation gives CASSLVGPVSYEQYF.

This clonotype was seen a few times. The chain is built from TRBV27 and TRBJ2-3, with 9 bases aligning to TRBD1. Losses at the gene ends were 3 bases for V and 2 bases for J; bases not matched to a gene: 3. The CDR3 length is 15 residues. Germline values: CDR1 MNHEY, CDR2 SMNVEV (reference sequence). The DNA of the CDR3 is TGTGCCAGCAGTTTTGGGACAGGGATCACAGATACGCAGTATTTT. Its translation: CASSFGTGITDTQYF.

This clonotype was found a few times. This chain joins TRBV7-6 and TRBJ2-3, with TRBD1 identical over 8 bases. The germline V gene encodes CDR1 SGHVS and CDR2 FNYEAQ. V shed 3 bases, J shed 4 bases, and the junction held 6 bases outside the gene matches. The CDR3 is 15 amino acids. This CDR3 is CASSLWDRTPDTQYF. For the CDR3, the DNA is TGTGCCAGCAGCTTGTGGGACAGGACCCCAGATACGCAGTATTTT.

The V gene is TRBV7-9, the J gene TRBJ1-5; TRBD1 agrees at 7 bases. Trimming removed 0 bases from V and 5 bases from J; junction bases left unmatched: 4. Looked up from germline, CDR1 is SEHNR and CDR2 is FQNEAQ (reference sequence). This CDR3 is 15 amino acids long. The CDR3 spells CASSLAQGDDQPQHF. CDR3 nucleotide sequence: TGTGCCAGCAGCTTAGCTCAGGGGGACGATCAGCCCCAGCATTTT.

This clonotype has just a few counts. The chain has TRBV5-1 and TRBJ1-6; no clear D gene. The CDR3 length is 16 residues. The germline CDR1 and CDR2 sequences are SGHRS and YFSETQ. Trimming stripped 0 bases from V and 10 bases from J, with 17 bases between. In nucleotides, the CDR3 is TGCGCCAGCAGCTTGGGCCCAGAGAGGGTGCGGTCACCCCTCCACTTT. It codes for CASSLGPERVRSPLHF.

In its sample, this clonotype was seen a few times. The CDR3 DNA is TGTGCCAGCAGCTTCGAGAGCGGGGACTTCAACTACGAGCAGTACTTC. Its translation: CASSFESGDFNYEQYF. V is TRBV7-2 and J is TRBJ2-7; 7 bases align to TRBD2. CDR1 and CDR2 (germline): SGHTA, FQGNSA. V lost 3 bases to trimming and J lost 3 bases; unmatched junction nucleotides: 11. The CDR3 consists of 16 residues.

The chain recombines TRBV7-6 with TRBJ2-7; no firm D call. V gave up 1 base and J gave up 1 base, with 5 bases separating them. The germline V gene encodes CDR1 SGHVS and CDR2 FNYEAQ. This CDR3 has 13 residues. CDR3 nucleotide sequence: TGTGCCAGCAGCTTAGAGTGGTCCTACGAGCAGTACTTC. Translating it yields CASSLEWSYEQYF. The variable domain in full, completed from reference TRBV7-6 and TRBJ2-7, reads GAGVSQSPRYKVTKRGQDVALRCDPISGHVSLYWYRQALGQGPEFLTYFNYEAQQDKSGLPNDRFSAERPEGSISTLTIQRTEQRDSAMYRCASSLEWSYEQYFGPGTRLTVT.

The chain has TRBV4-2 and TRBJ2-1; D is perhaps TRBD1 (6 bases). Trimming shortened V by 4 bases and J by 1 base, and 17 bases separated the two germline ends. The CDR3 runs 17 residues. Germline lookup yields CDR1 LGHNA and CDR2 YNFKEQ. The CDR3 sequence: CASSRELAGASYNEQFF. The CDR3 DNA sequence: TGTGCCAGCAGCCGCGAATTGGCAGGGGCGTCCTACAATGAGCAGTTCTTC.

In this sample, this clonotype turned up a few times. The chain uses TRBV25-1 and TRBJ2-5; the match to TRBD2 covers 14 bases. CDR3 length equals 17 residues. The germline CDR1 and CDR2 sequences are MGHDK and SYGVNS. J was trimmed by 5 bases and V by 3 bases; bases with no gene match: 8. The CDR3 DNA is TGTGCCAGCAGTGACCGACTAGCGGGGGGGCCCTTCGAGACCCAGTACTTC. Translated, it gives CASSDRLAGGPFETQYF.

V is TRBV3-1 and J is TRBJ1-1, with 7 bases matching TRBD1. Looked up from germline, CDR1 is LGHDT and CDR2 is YNNKEL (reference sequence). V lost 5 bases, J lost 0 bases, and 12 bases stayed unmatched. The CDR3 covers 17 residues. Here the CDR3 DNA reads TGTGCCAGCAGCGCCACACCCGGGACAGCCATGAACACTGAAGCTTTCTTT. This codes for CASSATPGTAMNTEAFF.

This clonotype was counted a few times. The gene calls are TRBV21-1 and TRBJ2-7; whether TRBD1, the table's D call, matches the DNA was not checked. TRBV21-1 is deemed a pseudogene. This CDR3 is built from 15 residues. As DNA, the CDR3 is TGTGCCAGCAGCAAAGTAGATGCTCGGGGGTACGAGCAGTACGTC. Residues: CASSKVDARGYEQYV.

This clonotype was observed a single time. The genes are TRBV15 and TRBJ2-1; D might be TRBD1 (6 bases). The CDR3 loop spans 14 amino acids. V gave up 1 base and J gave up 6 bases, with 10 bases separating them. Germline V gives CDR1 LNHNV, CDR2 YYDKDF (reference sequence). CDR3: CATSRARGFNEQFF. The CDR3 coding sequence is TGTGCCACCAGCAGAGCCAGGGGATTCAATGAGCAGTTCTTC.

This clonotype was picked up a small number of times. The CDR3 loop reads CSANSVAMNSYEQYF. The CDR3 nucleotides read TGCAGTGCTAATTCCGTGGCCATGAACTCCTACGAGCAGTACTTC. V and J are TRBV20-1 and TRBJ2-7; D not certain. The ends were cut back, 4 bases at V and 0 bases at J, with 16 bases in the middle. There are 15 residues in the CDR3. From germline, CDR1 is DFQATT and CDR2 SNEGSKA (reference sequence).

This chain uses TRBV6-1 with TRBJ2-2; D is ambiguous. Germline-derived CDR1 and CDR2 are MNHNS and SASEGT. The CDR3 has 15 residues. V dropped 1 base and J dropped 4 bases, with 10 bases sitting between them. The CDR3 spells CASSEGVGFTGELFF. CDR3 bases: TGTGCCAGCAGTGAAGGGGTCGGGTTCACCGGGGAGCTGTTTTTT.

This clonotype was observed a few times. The CDR3 DNA reads as TGCGCCAGCAGCCAAGACTCGAAGGGGGCCGATGAGCAGTTCTTC. The encoded protein is CASSQDSKGADEQFF. This chain links TRBV4-3 with TRBJ2-1; 7 bases match TRBD1. The CDR3 spans 15 residues. Germline assignment: CDR1 LGHNA and CDR2 YSLEER. J lost 8 bases, V lost 0 bases, and 7 bases had no gene match.

The rearrangement links TRBV25-1 to TRBJ1-1; D call uncertain. Trimming shortened V by 2 bases and J by 3 bases, and 10 bases separated the two germline ends. The CDR3 loop spans 14 amino acids. From germline, CDR1 is MGHDK and CDR2 SYGVNS. The CDR3 loop is CASSEGLRYTEAFF. DNA for the CDR3: TGTGCCAGCAGTGAAGGGCTTCGCTACACTGAAGCTTTCTTT.

This clonotype was counted between two and nine times. The rearrangement links TRBV29-1 to TRBJ2-7; D possibly corresponds to TRBD1 (6 bases). The CDR3 loop spans 17 amino acids. Trimming removed 4 bases at V and 7 bases at J, with 29 bases between. Germline loops: CDR1 SQVTM, CDR2 ANQGSEA. As DNA, the CDR3 is TGCAGCGTTGTTTGGGTCGCAGGGACACGGGCTTTTGGGGAGCAGTACTTC. Translation gives CSVVWVAGTRAFGEQYF.

This clonotype was counted at least ten times. The chain is built from TRBV7-9 and TRBJ1-2; no clear D gene. The ends were cut back, 5 bases at V and 8 bases at J, with 21 bases in the middle. In germline, CDR1 is SEHNR, CDR2 FQNEAQ (reference sequence). This CDR3 is built from 15 residues. This CDR3 is CASSHGPGSILGYTF. The CDR3 nucleotides read TGTGCCAGCAGCCATGGTCCGGGGTCCATCTTGGGCTACACCTTC.

V is TRBV11-1 and J is TRBJ2-2; D gene ambiguous. This CDR3 region has 15 residues. Germline loops: CDR1 SGHAT, CDR2 FQDESV (reference sequence). Trimming took off 1 base at V and 0 bases at J, with 6 bases between the two ends. The chain's CDR3 is CASSLVSPNTGELFF. CDR3 nucleotides: TGTGCCAGCAGCTTAGTTTCCCCGAACACCGGGGAGCTGTTTTTT.

The rearrangement links TRBV7-8 to TRBJ1-2, with no clear D. CDR1 SGHVS and CDR2 FQNEAQ come from the germline V gene. The V and J ends lost 5 bases and 7 bases respectively, with 14 bases between them. CDR3 length: 13 residues. This CDR3 reads CASSPPIIGGYTF. CDR3 bases: TGTGCCAGCAGCCCACCCATAATTGGTGGCTACACCTTC. Based on the CDR3 plus reference TRBV7-8 and TRBJ1-2, the full variable domain is GAGVSQSPRYKVAKRGQDVALRCDPISGHVSLFWYQQALGQGPEFLTYFQNEAQLDKSGLPSDRFFAERPEGSVSTLKIQRTQQEDSAVYLCASSPPIIGGYTFGSGTRLTVV.

This clonotype occurred a few times. The rearrangement links TRBV2 to TRBJ2-3; D gene unclear. Germline CDR1 and CDR2: SNHLY and FYNNEI. V lost 2 bases, J lost 0 bases, and 12 bases lay in between. The CDR3 has 16 residues. CDR3 DNA: TGTGCCAGCAGTGAACTGGGGTATTCTAGCACAGATACGCAGTATTTT. Encoded protein: CASSELGYSSTDTQYF.